The TCR beta chain described here comes from a study of cytomegalovirus exposure and HLA in healthy donors. This clone was observed a few times. Its antigen is not identified. Study results and limitations: In an earlier analysis, productive rearrangement rates for most beta V segments clustered near 90% or 30%. Further analysis, carried out later, found HLA-associated TCR beta chains more clonally expanded than equally common other chains.

In the PCR, 60 Vbeta and 13 Jbeta primers were used. Here immunoSEQ multiplex PCR was the method, and the copy in TCRdb shows in-frame clones only, minus some. This sample yields approximately 130,000 clones, of which roughly four fifths are seen a single time; over 5% belongs to the top ten. Germline V CDR1 and CDR2: SGHDT, YYEEEE. This CDR3 is built from 16 residues. J gave up 2 bases and V 5 bases, and 10 bases lay outside the gene matches. The origin of this receptor is a woman aged 40 to 49 in good health and CMV-seronegative. The sample was PBMCs. The chain uses TRBV5-6 and TRBJ2-3; 8 bases map to TRBD2. DNA of the CDR3: TGTGCCAGCAGTCTCCTAACTAGCGGCGACACAGATACGCAGTATTTT. It encodes CASSLLTSGDTDTQYF.